A single sample is the source of the 8 T cell receptor beta chains below, sequenced in a study of identical twins. MiXCR was run by TCRdb on the 5' RACE reads, yielding one entry per CDR3 protein. The table lists 450,000 or so distinct CDR3 sequences, over 12% of them singletons. This sample was shared with a second study, whose subject was yellow fever vaccine responses in identical twins.

The sample taken for sequencing was CD4+ T cells sorted from blood. Receptors originate from a woman under 30 in good health.

This chain uses TRBV20-1 with TRBJ2-7; 10 bases agree with TRBD1. Unmatched junction bases numbered 7, after V lost 0 bases and J lost 5 bases. The CDR3 length is 15 residues. Germline CDR1 and CDR2: DFQATT and SNEGSKA (reference sequence). The CDR3 region is CSARDLSTGGDEQYF. In nucleotides, the CDR3 is TGCAGTGCTAGAGACCTTTCGACAGGGGGCGACGAGCAGTACTTC.

This clonotype was recorded a few times. The chain uses TRBV7-6 and TRBJ2-7, with D perhaps TRBD1 (5 bases). V was trimmed by 4 bases and J by 4 bases, leaving 14 bases between them. The length of the CDR3 is 14 residues. In germline, CDR1 is SGHVS, CDR2 FNYEAQ. This chain's CDR3 is CASSSLGVGYEQYF. DNA of the CDR3: TGTGCCAGCAGCTCGCTAGGGGTAGGATACGAGCAGTACTTC.

Only a few counts were recorded for this clonotype. The V gene is TRBV29-1, the J gene TRBJ1-2; D possibly corresponds to TRBD1 (6 bases). Trimming cost V 0 bases and J 4 bases, with 12 bases left between them. The CDR3 has 14 amino acids. Germline CDR1 SQVTM, CDR2 ANQGSEA. CDR3 protein: CSVEERGRGYGYTF. CDR3 in DNA: TGCAGCGTTGAAGAACGGGGGCGAGGCTATGGCTACACCTTC.

This clonotype showed up just a few times. The chain joins TRBV7-9 to TRBJ2-5; D possibly matches TRBD1 or TRBD2 (5 bases each). The CDR3 loop spans 16 amino acids. From germline, CDR1 is SEHNR and CDR2 FQNEAQ (reference sequence). Trimming removed 4 bases from V and 1 base from J, with 16 bases in between. CDR3 residues: CASSSTGTGFQETQYF. The CDR3 nucleotides read TGTGCCAGCAGCTCGACCGGGACGGGATTCCAAGAGACCCAGTACTTC.

In this sample, this clonotype turned up a few times. This chain links TRBV4-1 with TRBJ1-3, with TRBD1 as a possible D gene (5 bases). CDR1 and CDR2 (germline): MGHRA, YSYEKL. V lost 5 bases and J 4 bases, leaving 18 bases between the germline ends. This CDR3 is 16 amino acids long. CDR3: CASSDFGGTRGNTIYF. The CDR3, as DNA: TGCGCCAGCAGCGATTTCGGGGGGACGAGAGGAAACACCATATATTTT.

This clonotype has only a few counts. The chain recombines TRBV4-1 with TRBJ2-2, with D maybe TRBD1 (6 bases). Trimming removed 2 bases from V and 4 bases from J, with 11 bases in between. The CDR3 sequence is 15 residues long. Germline V gene sequence: CDR1 MGHRA, CDR2 YSYEKL. CDR3 sequence: CASSQSQGGTGELFF. The DNA of the CDR3 is TGCGCCAGCAGCCAAAGCCAAGGGGGCACCGGGGAGCTGTTTTTT.

The chain employs TRBV5-1 and TRBJ2-3; TRBD2 matches 10 bases. The CDR3 covers 16 residues. Trimming took 3 bases from V and 5 from J; bases not matched to a gene: 9. In germline, CDR1 is SGHRS, CDR2 YFSETQ. The chain's CDR3 is CASSSSGGASRDTQYF. The CDR3 coding sequence is TGCGCCAGCAGCTCAAGCGGGGGGGCCAGTAGAGATACGCAGTATTTT.

This clonotype was observed at least ten times. The chain is built from TRBV9 and TRBJ1-3; D is undetermined. V lost 3 bases to trimming and J lost 0 bases, with 10 bases between them. Germline-derived CDR1 and CDR2 are SGDLS and YYNGEE. There are 15 residues in the CDR3. CDR3 in DNA: TGTGCCAGCAGCGCAGGCCAAAGCTCTGGAAACACCATATATTTT. This gives the protein CASSAGQSSGNTIYF. The full variable domain, rest sourced from reference TRBV9 and TRBJ1-3, is DSGVTQTPKHLITATGQRVTLRCSPRSGDLSVYWYQQSLDQGLQFLIQYYNGEERAKGNILERFSAQQFPDLHSELNLSSLELGDSALYFCASSAGQSSGNTIYFGEGSWLTVV.